This is a list of T cell receptor beta chains from one sample in a study of breast tumors, draining lymph nodes, adjacent tissues. A single record per CDR3 protein comes from TCRdb applying MiXCR to the multiplex PCR reads. The sample shows some 150,000 distinct CDR3 sequences, about 20% of them seen only once. Sequences were obtained from axillary lymph node tissue. The receptors stem from a female donor with breast cancer. Some clones in this sample may be carry-over from other donors' samples. The CDR3 runs from the conserved cysteine through the conserved F or W. Each record gives: clone size, V gene, D gene, J gene, CDR3 protein, CDR3 DNA. The D gene is left open where the match is weak. The listing skips clone size in some rows; elsewhere it reads once, few, many or a size class.

many	TRBV5-5	-	TRBJ2-1	CASSRGGEGGRDEQFF	TGTGCCAGCAGCCGAGGGGGGGAGGGGGGTCGGGATGAGCAGTTCTTC
few	TRBV12-3/TRBV12-4	TRBD2	TRBJ2-1	CAGSQTSGRANNEQFF	TGTGCCGGCAGCCAGACTAGCGGGAGGGCCAACAATGAGCAGTTCTTC
many	TRBV6-1	TRBD2	TRBJ2-3	CASSITSGSTDTQYF	TGTGCCAGCAGTATTACTAGCGGCAGCACAGATACGCAGTATTTT
many	TRBV29-1	-	TRBJ1-2	CSVEDRGGGYTF	TGCAGCGTTGAAGATCGAGGGGGTGGCTACACCTTC
many	TRBV7-6	TRBD2	TRBJ2-1	CASSLQGGAGGGLTEQFF	TGTGCCAGCAGCTTACAGGGTGGAGCGGGAGGAGGTTTGACTGAGCAGTTCTTC
many	TRBV6-1	-	TRBJ2-5	CASSGRGRETQYF	TGTGCCAGCAGTGGCCGGGGTCGGGAGACCCAGTACTTC
many	TRBV18	TRBD1	TRBJ2-7	CASSFSQGIYEQYF	TGTGCCAGCTCATTCTCACAGGGGATCTACGAGCAGTACTTC
many	TRBV15	TRBD1	TRBJ2-6	CATSREVQGSGANVLTF	TGTGCCACCAGCAGAGAGGTACAGGGGTCTGGGGCCAACGTCCTGACTTTC
-	TRBV6-6	-	TRBJ1-1	CASSYAWNTEAFF	TGTGCCAGCAGTTACGCGTGGAACACTGAAGCTTTCTTT
many	TRBV3-1	-	TRBJ2-2	CASSHSTGTGELFF	TGTGCCAGCAGCCACTCCACGGGCACCGGGGAGCTGTTTTTT
many	TRBV5-1	TRBD2	TRBJ2-3	CASSSGPTDTQYF	TGCGCCAGCTCTAGCGGCCCCACAGATACGCAGTATTTT
many	TRBV4-1	-	TRBJ2-5	CASSQGGDAETQYF	TGCGCCAGCAGCCAAGGTGGGGATGCGGAGACCCAGTACTTC
many	TRBV19	-	TRBJ2-7	CASSIRGGFYEQYF	TGTGCCAGTAGTATTCGGGGAGGCTTCTACGAGCAGTACTTC
many	TRBV20-1	-	TRBJ1-4	CSARVTPGRNEKLFF	TGCAGTGCTAGAGTGACTCCGGGAAGAAATGAAAAACTGTTTTTT
many	TRBV28	-	TRBJ2-6	CASSRGTASSGANVLTF	TGTGCCAGCAGTCGAGGGACCGCGAGCTCTGGGGCCAACGTCCTGACTTTC
many	TRBV7-2	TRBD1	TRBJ2-5	CASNLQGRETQYF	TGTGCCAGCAACCTACAGGGGAGAGAGACCCAGTACTTC
many	TRBV9	TRBD2	TRBJ2-1	CASSPSGTRGYNEQFF	TGTGCCAGCAGCCCCTCCGGGACTAGGGGTTACAATGAGCAGTTCTTC
many	TRBV7-2	-	TRBJ2-1	CASSPGGSGYNEQFF	TGTGCCAGCAGCCCAGGGGGGTCAGGGTACAATGAGCAGTTCTTC
-	TRBV28	-	TRBJ2-5	CASSSRGRNFQETQYF	TGTGCCAGCAGTTCGAGGGGACGGAATTTCCAAGAGACCCAGTACTTC
many	TRBV20-1	-	TRBJ2-6	CSAVGSGLGANVLTF	TGCAGTGCGGTGGGGAGCGGGCTTGGGGCCAACGTCCTGACTTTC
few	TRBV3-1	TRBD1	TRBJ2-5	CASSQPGTGVQETQYF	TGTGCCAGCAGCCAACCCGGGACAGGCGTACAAGAGACCCAGTACTTC